The source of this TCR beta chain is a study of cytomegalovirus exposure and HLA in healthy donors. General study findings and limits: The study put 150 or so TCR beta chains on its list as cytomegalovirus-associated. Among TCR sequences, most were rare, though some public TCRs appeared in many donors. One cluster of highly shared sequence variants probably arose as a sequencing artifact.

Regarding this clone: Its specificity is unknown.

Despite likely unrecorded immune exposures, the donors were nominally healthy at the time of sampling. PCR employed 60 Vbeta and 13 Jbeta primers. The assay was immunoSEQ multiplex PCR, and TCRdb's table has in-frame clones only and misses some. Here the sample table reports around 140,000 clones. The sequencing sample was made of PBMCs. This TCR derives from a young woman in good health and CMV-seronegative.

CDR3 protein: CASSKQGSGNTIYF. The CDR3 nucleotides read TGTGCCAGTAGCAAACAGGGATCTGGAAACACCATATATTTT. The chain carries TRBV19 and TRBJ1-3; D is perhaps TRBD1 (6 bases). The CDR3 is 14 amino acids. Germline V gives CDR1 LNHDA, CDR2 SQIVND (reference sequence). V was trimmed by 6 bases and J by 1 base, leaving 10 bases between them.